This T cell receptor beta chain is drawn from a study of cytomegalovirus exposure and HLA in healthy donors. PCR primers comprised 60 Vbeta and 13 Jbeta primers. Here immunoSEQ multiplex PCR was the method, and the copy in TCRdb shows in-frame clones only, minus some. Listed are around 120,000 clones; more than 3% falls within the top ten. V lost 2 bases, J lost 3 bases, and 8 bases lay in between. The CDR3 extends over 13 amino acids. CDR1 is SGHKS, CDR2 YYEKEE, per germline (reference sequence). General study findings and limits: Excluded: some indistinguishable V segments such as TRBV6-2 and TRBV6-3. Earlier results showed most TCR beta V segments being productive about 90% or about 30% of the time.

Worth noting for this clone: Antigen unknown.

The J gene is TRBJ1-2, the V gene TRBV5-5; the D gene is possibly TRBD1 (5 bases). Material for sequencing was PBMCs. This receptor was obtained from a man aged 18-30 years in good health and CMV-seronegative. This CDR3 is CASSFLGDYGYTF. DNA of the CDR3: TGTGCCAGCAGCTTCCTAGGGGACTATGGCTACACCTTC.